The rows below give T cell receptor beta chains drawn from one sample of a study of T cells in Graves' hyperthyroidism and ophthalmopathy. Using its own MiXCR run on the multiplex PCR reads, TCRdb lists one record per CDR3 protein. The top ten hold over 70% of the sample, which has roughly 400,000 distinct CDR3 sequences, approximately 25% seen once. Sequencing was carried out using blood. All receptors come from a man aged 50-60 years with Graves' hyperthyroidism. Each CDR3 is given with its conserved first and last residue. A D gene is named only where the DNA matches it firmly. The listing skips clone size in some rows; elsewhere it reads once, few, many or a size class.

CDR3 length: 14; J gene: TRBJ2-5; clone size: -; V gene: TRBV5-5; D gene: -; CDR3 DNA: TGTGCCAGCTATAGTACAGGGGGGGGAGAGACCCAGTACTTC; CDR3 protein: CASYSTGGGETQYF
CDR3 length: 15; J gene: TRBJ1-1; clone size: few; V gene: TRBV6-5; D gene: -; CDR3 DNA: TGTGCCAGCAGTTACTCGGGGGGGCTGAGGACTGAAGCTTTCTTT; CDR3 protein: CASSYSGGLRTEAFF
CDR3 length: 13; J gene: TRBJ2-7; clone size: few; V gene: TRBV20-1; D gene: -; CDR3 DNA: TGCAGTGCTAGAGTTGGGGCCTCCTACGAGCAGTACTTC; CDR3 protein: CSARVGASYEQYF
CDR3 length: 13; J gene: TRBJ2-5; clone size: -; V gene: TRBV19; D gene: -; CDR3 DNA: TGTGCCAGTAGTGTGGTAGCTGAGGAGACCCAGTACTTC; CDR3 protein: CASSVVAEETQYF
CDR3 length: 12; J gene: TRBJ1-5; clone size: -; V gene: TRBV29-1; D gene: TRBD1; CDR3 DNA: TGCAGCGTTACGGGACAGGGTCAGCCCCAGCATTTT; CDR3 protein: CSVTGQGQPQHF
CDR3 length: 15; J gene: TRBJ2-7; clone size: -; V gene: TRBV12-5; D gene: TRBD1; CDR3 DNA: TGTGCTAGTGGTCCTGGGACAGGGGGTCTTGGCGAGCAGTACTTC; CDR3 protein: CASGPGTGGLGEQYF
CDR3 length: 14; J gene: TRBJ2-1; clone size: many; V gene: TRBV18; D gene: TRBD2; CDR3 DNA: TGTGCCAGCTCCGCGGGAGGATCCTACAATGAGCAGTTCTTC; CDR3 protein: CASSAGGSYNEQFF
CDR3 length: 12; J gene: TRBJ2-7; clone size: -; V gene: TRBV20-1; D gene: -; CDR3 DNA: TGCAGTGGAATGGACGGAGGTTACGAGCAGTACTTC; CDR3 protein: CSGMDGGYEQYF
CDR3 length: 13; J gene: TRBJ1-1; clone size: many; V gene: TRBV12-3/TRBV12-4; D gene: -; CDR3 DNA: TGTGCCAGCACCGGGGTACGGAACACTGAAGCTTTCTTT; CDR3 protein: CASTGVRNTEAFF
CDR3 length: 16; J gene: TRBJ2-2; clone size: few; V gene: TRBV28; D gene: TRBD2; CDR3 DNA: TGTGCCAGCCGGACAGATAGCGGGGGGAACACCGGGGAGCTGTTTTTT; CDR3 protein: CASRTDSGGNTGELFF
CDR3 length: 13; J gene: TRBJ2-1; clone size: -; V gene: TRBV19; D gene: -; CDR3 DNA: TGTGCCAGTAGTATTCTGGGGGATTATGAGCAGTTCTTC; CDR3 protein: CASSILGDYEQFF
CDR3 length: 15; J gene: TRBJ2-7; clone size: few; V gene: TRBV27; D gene: TRBD2; CDR3 DNA: TGTGCCAGCAGTTTATTGGGACTAGTGAGTGACGAGCAGTACTTC; CDR3 protein: CASSLLGLVSDEQYF
CDR3 length: 14; J gene: TRBJ2-1; clone size: -; V gene: TRBV27; D gene: TRBD2; CDR3 DNA: TGTGCCAGCAGTTCGGGACTAGGCTTGAATGAGCAGTTCTTC; CDR3 protein: CASSSGLGLNEQFF
CDR3 length: 13; J gene: TRBJ1-4; clone size: -; V gene: TRBV20-1; D gene: -; CDR3 DNA: TGCAGTGCGTATCGGGGGGCGCCTGAAAAACTGTTTTTT; CDR3 protein: CSAYRGAPEKLFF
CDR3 length: 16; J gene: TRBJ2-7; clone size: many; V gene: TRBV6-1; D gene: TRBD1; CDR3 DNA: TGTGCCAGCAGTGAAGCGGCGGGACAGGGCCTCTACGAGCAGTACTTC; CDR3 protein: CASSEAAGQGLYEQYF
CDR3 length: 14; J gene: TRBJ1-4; clone size: -; V gene: TRBV5-1; D gene: -; CDR3 DNA: TGCGCCAGCAGCTTTCAGGGCTTGACTGAAAAACTGTTTTTT; CDR3 protein: CASSFQGLTEKLFF
CDR3 length: 14; J gene: TRBJ2-5; clone size: -; V gene: TRBV5-4; D gene: TRBD1; CDR3 DNA: TGTGCCAGCAGCTTGGGGACAGGCCAAGAGGCCCAGTACTTC; CDR3 protein: CASSLGTGQEAQYF
CDR3 length: 15; J gene: TRBJ1-4; clone size: few; V gene: TRBV5-1; D gene: -; CDR3 DNA: TGCGCCAGCAGCTTATACAGGGAAACTAATGAAAAACTGTTTTTT; CDR3 protein: CASSLYRETNEKLFF
CDR3 length: 14; J gene: TRBJ2-5; clone size: many; V gene: TRBV11-2; D gene: TRBD2; CDR3 DNA: TGTGCCAGCAGATTTTCTAGCGGACAAGAGACCCAGTACTTC; CDR3 protein: CASRFSSGQETQYF
CDR3 length: 16; J gene: TRBJ2-3; clone size: few; V gene: TRBV24-1; D gene: TRBD1; CDR3 DNA: TGTGCCACCAGTGATTTCGGGACAGGGTACGGAGATACGCAGTATTTT; CDR3 protein: CATSDFGTGYGDTQYF
CDR3 length: 17; J gene: TRBJ2-4; clone size: few; V gene: TRBV6-1; D gene: TRBD2; CDR3 DNA: TGTGCCAGCAGTGGACTAGCGGGAGGTTCCAGCAAAAACATTCAGTACTTC; CDR3 protein: CASSGLAGGSSKNIQYF
CDR3 length: 13; J gene: TRBJ2-5; clone size: few; V gene: TRBV9; D gene: -; CDR3 DNA: TGTGCCAGCAGCCGAGCGCTGCGGGAGACCCAGTACTTC; CDR3 protein: CASSRALRETQYF
CDR3 length: 16; J gene: TRBJ2-1; clone size: -; V gene: TRBV14; D gene: TRBD2; CDR3 DNA: TGTGCCAGCAGCCCAGTGATAGCGGGGGGCTACAATGAGCAGTTCTTC; CDR3 protein: CASSPVIAGGYNEQFF
CDR3 length: 16; J gene: TRBJ2-3; clone size: -; V gene: TRBV18; D gene: -; CDR3 DNA: TGTGCCAGCTCCCCAGGGACCTCGTTAACCACAGATACGCAGTATTTT; CDR3 protein: CASSPGTSLTTDTQYF
CDR3 length: 15; J gene: TRBJ2-7; clone size: many; V gene: TRBV11-3; D gene: TRBD2; CDR3 DNA: TGTGCCAGCAGCTTGGTATTAGCGGGGGCCCGGGAGCAGTACTTC; CDR3 protein: CASSLVLAGAREQYF
CDR3 length: 14; J gene: TRBJ2-5; clone size: few; V gene: TRBV27; D gene: TRBD2; CDR3 DNA: TGTGCCAGCAGCTCGTACGGGAGGGAAGAGACCCAGTACTTC; CDR3 protein: CASSSYGREETQYF
CDR3 length: 15; J gene: TRBJ2-2; clone size: few; V gene: TRBV24-1; D gene: -; CDR3 DNA: TGTGCCACCAGTGATTTGGGCAGGCACACCGGGGAGCTGTTTTTT; CDR3 protein: CATSDLGRHTGELFF